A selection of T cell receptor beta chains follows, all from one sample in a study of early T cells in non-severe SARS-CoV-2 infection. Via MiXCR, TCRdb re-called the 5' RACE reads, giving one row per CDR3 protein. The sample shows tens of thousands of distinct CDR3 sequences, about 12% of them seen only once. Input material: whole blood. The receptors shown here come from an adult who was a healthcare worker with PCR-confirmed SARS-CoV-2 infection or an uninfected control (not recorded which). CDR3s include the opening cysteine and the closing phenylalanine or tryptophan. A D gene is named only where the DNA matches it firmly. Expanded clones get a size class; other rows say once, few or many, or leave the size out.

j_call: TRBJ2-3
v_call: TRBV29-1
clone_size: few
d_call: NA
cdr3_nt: TGCAGCGTTGATTGGTATGATACGCAGTATTTT
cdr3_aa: CSVDWYDTQYF

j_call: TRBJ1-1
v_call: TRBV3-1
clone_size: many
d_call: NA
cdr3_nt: TGTGCCAGCAGCCAACTCCCAGGACGGATGAACACTGAAGCTTTCTTT
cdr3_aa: CASSQLPGRMNTEAFF

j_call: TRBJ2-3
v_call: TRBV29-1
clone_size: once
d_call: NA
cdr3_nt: TGCAGCGATGGGACATCGCATACGCAGTATTTT
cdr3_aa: CSDGTSHTQYF

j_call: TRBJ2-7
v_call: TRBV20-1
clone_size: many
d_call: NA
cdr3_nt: TGCAGTGCTAGCCAGGGTGGAGGCGAGCAGTACTTC
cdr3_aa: CSASQGGGEQYF

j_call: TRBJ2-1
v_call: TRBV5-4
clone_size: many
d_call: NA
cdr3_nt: TGTGCCAGCAGCTCTAGCGATGGGACCTACAATGAGCAGTTCTTC
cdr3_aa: CASSSSDGTYNEQFF

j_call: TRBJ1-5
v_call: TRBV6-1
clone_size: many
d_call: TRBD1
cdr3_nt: TGTGCCAGCACCGATCACCGGGACAGTTATAGCAATCAGCCCCAGCATTTT
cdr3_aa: CASTDHRDSYSNQPQHF

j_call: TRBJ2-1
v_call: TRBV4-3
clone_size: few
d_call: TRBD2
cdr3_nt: TGCGCCAGCAGCCAAGATGTAGCGGGGGGGGCAAAAGCCTACAATGAGCAGTTCTTC
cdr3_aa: CASSQDVAGGAKAYNEQFF

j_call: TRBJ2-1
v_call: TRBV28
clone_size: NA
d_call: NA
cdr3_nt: TGTGCCAGCAGTTTAGTATCGAACTCCTACAATGAGCAGTTCTTC
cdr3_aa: CASSLVSNSYNEQFF

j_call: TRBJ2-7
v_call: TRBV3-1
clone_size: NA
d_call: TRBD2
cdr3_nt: TGTGCCAGCAGCCTGCAAGCGGGAGTCAACGAGCAGTACTTC
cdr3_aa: CASSLQAGVNEQYF

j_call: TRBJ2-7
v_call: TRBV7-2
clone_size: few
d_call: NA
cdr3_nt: TGTGCCAGCAGCTTAAAAGGTACTCGCTTCACCTACGAGCAGTACTTC
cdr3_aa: CASSLKGTRFTYEQYF

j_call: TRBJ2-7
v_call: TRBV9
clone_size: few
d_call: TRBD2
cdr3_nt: TGTGCCAGCAGCCCCCCCAAGCGGGACCCCTACGAGCAGTACTTC
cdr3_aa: CASSPPKRDPYEQYF

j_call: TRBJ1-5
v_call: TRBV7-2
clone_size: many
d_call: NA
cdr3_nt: TGTGCCAGCAGCTTAGGCAACCTACAGCCCCAGCATTTT
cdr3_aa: CASSLGNLQPQHF

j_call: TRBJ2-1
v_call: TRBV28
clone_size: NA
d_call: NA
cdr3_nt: TGTGCCAGCAGTACCCCTCTCGACGGAGTCTCCTACAATGAGCAGTTCTTC
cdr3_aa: CASSTPLDGVSYNEQFF

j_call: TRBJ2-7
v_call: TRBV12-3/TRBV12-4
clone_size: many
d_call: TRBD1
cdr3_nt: TGTGCCAGCAGTTACCTGCACTGGACAGGGAAGCACGAGCAGTACTTC
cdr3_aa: CASSYLHWTGKHEQYF

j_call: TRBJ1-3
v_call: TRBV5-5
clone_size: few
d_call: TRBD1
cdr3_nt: TGTGCCAGCAGCCTCCGGACAGGGGGTTCTGGAAACACCATATATTTT
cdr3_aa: CASSLRTGGSGNTIYF

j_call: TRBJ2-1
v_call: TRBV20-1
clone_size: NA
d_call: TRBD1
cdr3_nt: TGCAGTGCTCCTGACAGGGCCCCCTACAATGAGCAGTTCTTC
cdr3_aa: CSAPDRAPYNEQFF